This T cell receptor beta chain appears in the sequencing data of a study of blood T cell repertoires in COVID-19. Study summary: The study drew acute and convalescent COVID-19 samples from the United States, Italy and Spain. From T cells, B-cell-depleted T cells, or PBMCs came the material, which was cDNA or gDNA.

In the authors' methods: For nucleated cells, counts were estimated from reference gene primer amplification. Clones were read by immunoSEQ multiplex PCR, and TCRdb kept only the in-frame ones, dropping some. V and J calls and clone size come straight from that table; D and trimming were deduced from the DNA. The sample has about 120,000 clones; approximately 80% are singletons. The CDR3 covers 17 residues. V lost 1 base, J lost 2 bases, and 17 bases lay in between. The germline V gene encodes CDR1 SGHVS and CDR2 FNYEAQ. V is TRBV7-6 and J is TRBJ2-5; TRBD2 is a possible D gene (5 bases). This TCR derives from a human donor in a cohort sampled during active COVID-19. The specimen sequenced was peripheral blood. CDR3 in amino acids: CASSLVGGGRPQETQYF. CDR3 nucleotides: TGTGCCAGCAGCTTAGTTGGAGGCGGCAGACCGCAAGAGACCCAGTACTTC.